This T cell receptor (beta chain) was retrieved from a study of T-cell reconstitution after alpha-beta-depleted transplantation in children. The sample holds a few counts of this clonotype. Construction of the TCRbeta library involved unique molecular identifiers. MiXCR, run by TCRdb on the PCR reads, gives a single entry per CDR3 protein. The data hold around 400,000 distinct CDR3 sequences, with about 11% observed a single time. Germline V CDR1 and CDR2: SNHLY, FYNNEI. There are 15 residues in the CDR3. V shed 5 bases, J shed 9 bases, and the junction held 6 bases outside the gene matches. The chain carries TRBV2 and TRBJ2-1, with 14 bases that match TRBD2. The sample here was PBMCs from the stem cell graft donor, taken from the stem cell graft. The sequence was obtained from a human donor who donated a stem cell graft to a child with acute myeloid leukemia. As DNA, the CDR3 is TGTGCCAGCAGTCAGACTAGCGGGAGGGCCGTTGAGCAGTTCTTC. Translated, it gives CASSQTSGRAVEQFF.